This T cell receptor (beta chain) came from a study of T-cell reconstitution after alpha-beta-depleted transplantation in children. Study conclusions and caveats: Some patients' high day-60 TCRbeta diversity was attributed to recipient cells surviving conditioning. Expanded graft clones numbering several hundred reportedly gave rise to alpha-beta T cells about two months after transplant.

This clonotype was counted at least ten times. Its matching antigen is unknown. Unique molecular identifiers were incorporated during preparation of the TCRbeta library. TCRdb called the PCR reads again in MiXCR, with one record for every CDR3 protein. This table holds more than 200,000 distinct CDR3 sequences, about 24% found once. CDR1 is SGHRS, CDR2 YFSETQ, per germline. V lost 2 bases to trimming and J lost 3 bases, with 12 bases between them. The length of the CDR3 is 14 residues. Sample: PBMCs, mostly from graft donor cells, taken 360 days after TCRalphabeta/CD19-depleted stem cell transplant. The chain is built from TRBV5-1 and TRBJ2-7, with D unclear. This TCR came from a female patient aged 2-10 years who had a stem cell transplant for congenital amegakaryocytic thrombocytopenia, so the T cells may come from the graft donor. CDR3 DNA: TGCGCCAGCAGCTTTAATCCACCTAACTACGAGCAGTACTTC. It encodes CASSFNPPNYEQYF. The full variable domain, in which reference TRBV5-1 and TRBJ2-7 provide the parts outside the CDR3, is KAGVTQTPRYLIKTRGQQVTLSCSPISGHRSVSWYQQTPGQGLQFLFEYFSETQRNKGNFPGRFSGRQFSNSRSEMNVSTLELGDSALYLCASSFNPPNYEQYFGPGTRLTVT.